This T cell receptor (beta chain) is drawn from a study of spatial heterogeneity in lung cancer. Study overall: Sequenced were any available follow-up PBMC samples, which had been obtained a median of approximately two years after resection. A consistent excess of beta-chain over alpha-chain sequences was detected. On average, each unique TCR and UMI combination appeared more than ten times in raw reads.

In germline, CDR1 is DFQATT, CDR2 SNEGSKA (reference sequence). The CDR3 spans 13 residues. The trim removed 5 bases at V and 6 bases at J, leaving 5 bases unmatched. Time point defined: blood at routine non-recurrence follow-up after resection. Unsorted whole RNA of tumor, nontumor lung or frozen PBMC was sequenced. Via MiXCR, TCRdb re-called the 5' RACE reads, giving one row per CDR3 protein. The repertoire consists of under 150,000 distinct CDR3 sequences, with 9% to 15% occurring once and the leading ten covering around a sixth. Points from the study as a whole: Resection saw ubiquitous expanded tumor TCRs appear in blood more than follow-up did.

This clonotype showed up just a few times. Its antigen is still unknown. Material: PBMCs, obtained at follow-up. This chain links TRBV20-1 with TRBJ1-4, with 8 bases aligning to TRBD1. This clonotype was obtained from a male donor with early-stage non-small cell lung cancer. CDR3 protein: CSAGQGRHEKLFF. CDR3 nucleotides: TGCAGTGCTGGACAGGGCCGGCATGAAAAACTGTTTTTT.